These 21 T cell receptor beta chains originate from one sample sequenced in a study of CD8+ T cells in alopecia areata (dated by TCRdb to between 2018 and 2020). Receptors were amplified or captured by the immunoSEQ multiplex PCR assay. RNA was extracted from all samples and reverse transcribed into cDNA, which served as template for TCR sequencing. TCRdb took this table from immuneACCESS and kept in-frame rearrangements with V and J called. Such tables lack part of the clones; where checked against another copy, unresolved V genes explain under half of the gap, and the rest is unexplained. Here the sample has around 160,000 clones; around 47% occur a single time. The ten top clones hold about 6.4% of the sample. The sample was CD4+ T cells sorted from blood. The source is a human donor with alopecia areata.

The rearrangement uses TRBV28 and TRBJ2-7, with 14 bases aligning to TRBD2. This CDR3 is 17 amino acids long. J gave up 7 bases and V 6 bases, and 14 bases lay outside the gene matches. Germline CDR1 reads MDHEN; CDR2 reads SYDVKM. For the CDR3, the DNA is TGTGCCAGCAGCCTAAGACTAGCGGGAGGGCCGGTGGGTGAGCAGTACTTC. Amino acids: CASSLRLAGGPVGEQYF.

This chain uses TRBV9 with TRBJ2-2; 9 bases line up with TRBD2. V was clipped by 0 bases and J by 4 bases; unmatched bases: 1. The length of the CDR3 is 15 residues. From germline, CDR1 is SGDLS and CDR2 YYNGEE. CDR3: CASSVGGRGTGELFF. The CDR3 nucleotides are TGTGCCAGCAGCGTAGGCGGGAGGGGCACCGGGGAGCTGTTTTTT.

The V and J genes are TRBV7-2 and TRBJ2-7, with D possibly matching TRBD1 (5 bases). Germline V gene sequence: CDR1 SGHTA, CDR2 FQGNSA. The CDR3 totals 14 residues. The germline V and J ends were trimmed by 5 bases and 0 bases, with 11 bases remaining between them. The CDR3 DNA is TGTGCCAGCAGCCCAAGACAGAGCTCCTACGAGCAGTACTTC. Translated: CASSPRQSSYEQYF.

The J gene is TRBJ1-1, the V gene TRBV7-9; no clear D gene. The germline V gene encodes CDR1 SEHNR and CDR2 FQNEAQ (reference sequence). This CDR3 contains 14 residues. V lost 5 bases to trimming and J lost 1 base, with 11 bases between them. CDR3 nucleotides: TGTGCCAGCAGCCTAGACACGGGGAACACTGAAGCTTTCTTT. As protein: CASSLDTGNTEAFF.

CDR3 residues: CASSLQWGETQYF. The CDR3 nucleotides are TGCGCCAGCAGCTTGCAGTGGGGGGAGACCCAGTACTTC. The chain couples TRBV5-1 to TRBJ2-5; D may correspond to TRBD1 or TRBD2 (5 bases each). V lost 1 base, J lost 5 bases, and 9 bases lay in between. The CDR3 length is 13 residues. Germline assignment: CDR1 SGHRS and CDR2 YFSETQ. The variable domain in full, with the rest retrieved from reference TRBV5-1 and TRBJ2-5, is KAGVTQTPRYLIKTRGQQVTLSCSPISGHRSVSWYQQTPGQGLQFLFEYFSETQRNKGNFPGRFSGRQFSNSRSEMNVSTLELGDSALYLCASSLQWGETQYFGPGTRLLVL.

The chain's CDR3 is CASSGSGSYEQYF. DNA of the CDR3: TGTGCCAGCAGCGGTAGCGGGAGTTACGAGCAGTACTTC. This rearrangement joins TRBV7-6 to TRBJ2-7, with TRBD2 matching 9 bases. Germline loops: CDR1 SGHVS, CDR2 FNYEAQ. V gave up 5 bases and J gave up 4 bases; unmatched junction bases: 3. There are 13 residues in the CDR3.

The CDR3 region has the DNA TGCAGCGTTGGATTCCAGGCCGCCTACGAGCAGTACTTC. Translated, it gives CSVGFQAAYEQYF. V is TRBV29-1 and J is TRBJ2-5; unclear D gene. The J call could be wrong; TRBJ2-7 is a better fit for the DNA end. Germline CDR1 SQVTM, CDR2 ANQGSEA. This CDR3 has 13 amino acids.

This chain joins TRBV20-1 and TRBJ1-2, with D perhaps matching TRBD1 (5 bases). With 3 bases removed from V and 7 bases from J, the gap between germline ends came to 9 bases. This CDR3 has 11 residues. Germline V lookup: CDR1 DFQATT, CDR2 SNEGSKA (reference sequence). CDR3 residues: CSASSGIGYTF. CDR3 in DNA: TGCAGTGCTAGCTCAGGGATTGGCTACACCTTC.

Details on this clone: This specimen includes other DNA sequences encoding the same CDR3. V is TRBV29-1 and J is TRBJ2-7; the match to TRBD2 covers 7 bases. V lost 4 bases to trimming and J lost 4 bases; unmatched junction nucleotides: 4. The CDR3 length is 12 residues. CDR1 is SQVTM, CDR2 ANQGSEA, per germline. The DNA of the CDR3 is TGCAGCGTTGCCAGCGGGACTTACGAGCAGTACTTC. Protein: CSVASGTYEQYF.

This chain connects TRBV18 to TRBJ1-2; 7 bases are shared with TRBD1. The V gene end was trimmed by 2 bases and the J gene end by 4 bases; junction bases not matched to a gene: 13. Germline V gives CDR1 KGHSH, CDR2 LQKENI. This CDR3 has 17 amino acids. CDR3 loop: CASSPVTAQRGLYGYTF. DNA of the CDR3: TGTGCCAGCTCACCAGTAACCGCTCAAAGGGGGCTCTATGGCTACACCTTC.

This chain uses TRBV18 with TRBJ2-7; 10 bases are a match to TRBD2. J lost 6 bases, V lost 3 bases, and 8 bases had no gene match. Germline CDR1 KGHSH, CDR2 LQKENI. The CDR3 is 15 residues long. Here the CDR3 reads CASSPASGSLGEQYF. The CDR3 coding sequence is TGTGCCAGCTCACCGGCTAGCGGGAGCTTAGGCGAGCAGTACTTC. Full variable domain (rest looked up from reference TRBV18 and TRBJ2-7): NAGVMQNPRHLVRRRGQEARLRCSPMKGHSHVYWYRQLPEEGLKFMVYLQKENIIDESGMPKERFSAEFPKEGPSILRIQQVVRGDSAAYFCASSPASGSLGEQYFGPGTRLTVT.

This chain joins TRBV29-1 and TRBJ1-2; TRBD1 might be the D (6 bases). In germline, CDR1 is SQVTM, CDR2 ANQGSEA. Trimming left V 3 bases short and J 7 bases short, with 15 bases between. CDR3 length equals 13 residues. This chain's CDR3 is CSVDRGAWGGYTF. The CDR3 region has the DNA TGCAGCGTTGACCGGGGGGCATGGGGTGGCTACACCTTC. The variable domain in full, completed from reference TRBV29-1 and TRBJ1-2, reads SAVISQKPSRDICQRGTSLTIQCQVDSQVTMMFWYRQQPGQSLTLIATANQGSEATYESGFVIDKFPISRPNLTFSTLTVSNMSPEDSSIYLCSVDRGAWGGYTFGSGTRLTVV.

The genes are TRBV5-1 and TRBJ2-1; D may be TRBD2 (6 bases). Germline CDR1 and CDR2: SGHRS and YFSETQ. This CDR3 contains 14 residues. V dropped 6 bases and J dropped 1 base, with 11 bases sitting between them. The DNA of the CDR3 is TGCGCCAGCACCTTTGGACTATCCTACAATGAGCAGTTCTTC. This translates into CASTFGLSYNEQFF.

This clone was counted between two and nine times. The rearrangement uses TRBV2 and TRBJ2-1; D is undetermined. CDR3 length equals 12 residues. V was pared by 8 bases and J by 7 bases, with 12 bases between. CDR1 is SNHLY, CDR2 FYNNEI, per germline. The DNA for the CDR3 is TGTGCCAGCGGTCGGTCGGGTAATGAGCAGTTCTTC. It codes for CASGRSGNEQFF.

This clone was counted between two and nine times. At one end the junction does not follow the germline gene, possibly because of a read error. The gene calls are TRBV5-6 and TRBJ2-5; TRBD2 matches 9 bases. The CDR3 is 16 amino acids. Germline-derived CDR1 and CDR2 are SGHDT and YYEEEE. In DNA form, the CDR3 reads TGTGCCAGCAGTTTGGGGACCGGGACTAGCCGTGAGACCCAGTACTTC. It is translated as CASSLGTGTSRETQYF.

CDR3 loop: CASSLYASGETQYF. The DNA for the CDR3 is TGCGCCAGCAGCTTGTATGCTAGTGGAGAGACCCAGTACTTC. This chain uses TRBV5-1 with TRBJ2-5; D not resolved. The CDR3 totals 14 residues. In germline, CDR1 is SGHRS, CDR2 YFSETQ. With 1 base removed from V and 4 bases from J, the gap between germline ends came to 11 bases.

The rearrangement links TRBV14 to TRBJ2-3; 13 bases match TRBD2. The CDR3 loop spans 19 amino acids. CDR1 and CDR2 from the germline V gene are SGHDN and FVKESK. Trimming took 2 bases from V and 0 from J; bases not matched to a gene: 8. This chain's CDR3 is CASSQNGLAGVQSTDTQYF. Here the CDR3 DNA reads TGTGCCAGCAGCCAAAACGGACTAGCGGGAGTGCAAAGCACAGATACGCAGTATTTT. Full variable domain (outside the CDR3, taken from reference TRBV14 and TRBJ2-3): EAGVTQFPSHSVIEKGQTVTLRCDPISGHDNLYWYRRVMGKEIKFLLHFVKESKQDESGMPNNRFLAERTGGTYSTLKVQPAELEDSGVYFCASSQNGLAGVQSTDTQYFGPGTRLTVL.

This clone was seen a few times. This chain connects TRBV7-2 to TRBJ1-5; D gene uncertain. This CDR3 is built from 15 residues. The V gene lost 4 bases and the J gene lost 4 bases, with 14 bases spanning the gap. Germline V CDR1 and CDR2: SGHTA, FQGNSA. The CDR3 sequence is CASSSSEGLNQPQHF. The CDR3 DNA sequence: TGTGCCAGCAGCTCCTCCGAGGGCTTAAATCAGCCCCAGCATTTT.

The genes are TRBV7-2 and TRBJ2-3; a weak D match, TRBD1 (5 bases). Between the trimmed V and J ends, which lost 2 bases and 8 bases, there was a span of 5 bases. CDR1 and CDR2 (germline): SGHTA, FQGNSA. The CDR3 spans 11 residues. The CDR3 coding sequence is TGTGCCAGCAGCTTACAGGGTACGCAGTATTTT. This translates into CASSLQGTQYF.

The chain joins TRBV9 to TRBJ2-2; 9 bases agree with TRBD2. Trimming removed 3 bases from V and 4 bases from J; junction bases left unmatched: 1. Germline CDR1 and CDR2: SGDLS and YYNGEE. The CDR3 spans 14 residues. CDR3 sequence reads: CASSGREGTGELFF. CDR3 DNA: TGTGCCAGCAGCGGGCGGGAGGGCACCGGGGAGCTGTTTTTT.

V is TRBV9 and J is TRBJ2-3; D call uncertain. This CDR3 is 13 amino acids long. V dropped 3 bases and J dropped 4 bases, with 9 bases sitting between them. The germline gives CDR1 SGDLS, CDR2 YYNGEE. The CDR3 loop reads CASSAPSSDTQYF. DNA for the CDR3: TGTGCCAGCAGCGCCCCCTCCTCAGATACGCAGTATTTT.